The 13 T cell receptor beta chains listed next were all sequenced from one sample in a study of shared clonotypes between healthy human individuals. The protocol was immunoSEQ multiplex PCR, while the TCRdb copy is restricted to in-frame clones and leaves out a portion. Of around 610,000 clones in the sample, around 96% were seen once. In the naive CD8 group, cells lacked CD45RO and were positively selected for CCR7, so terminally differentiated effector memory CD45RA+ cells were left out. Sequenced material: naive CD8+ T cells sorted from blood. The receptors originated from a woman in her twenties or thirties in good health.

The V call is TRBV6-7, the J call TRBJ1-3, with a weak D call TRBD1 (5 bases). TRBV6-7 qualifies as an ORF whose function is uncertain. Trimming shortened V by 5 bases and J by 0 bases, and 14 bases separated the two germline ends. The CDR3 has 16 amino acids. CDR3 protein: CASSPDRRTSGNTIYF. The DNA of the CDR3 is TGTGCCAGCAGTCCCGACAGACGGACCTCTGGAAACACCATATATTTT.

The rearrangement uses TRBV2 and TRBJ1-5, with a tentative D call TRBD1 (6 bases). The CDR3 runs to 21 residues. CDR1 is SNHLY, CDR2 FYNNEI, per germline. Between the trimmed V and J ends, which lost 2 bases and 0 bases, there was a span of 26 bases. The CDR3 loop is CASSESRTGSLSPSSNQPQHF. The CDR3 nucleotides are TGTGCCAGCAGTGAATCACGCACAGGGTCACTTAGTCCCTCTAGCAATCAGCCCCAGCATTTT.

The V gene is TRBV2, the J gene TRBJ2-4; 9 bases match TRBD2. The ends lost 2 bases at V and 0 bases at J; junction bases unmatched: 8. CDR3 length: 18 amino acids. The germline CDR1 and CDR2 sequences are SNHLY and FYNNEI. CDR3 DNA: TGTGCCAGCAGTGAATCGGGAGGACTAGCGCTAGCCAAAAACATTCAGTACTTC. Its protein is CASSESGGLALAKNIQYF.

This clone was observed once. The chain uses TRBV28 and TRBJ2-1; 13 positions agree with TRBD2. Germline loops: CDR1 MDHEN, CDR2 SYDVKM. The CDR3 sequence is 15 residues long. The trim removed 5 bases at V and 9 bases at J, leaving 7 bases unmatched. The CDR3 sequence: CASSLTGLAGSEQFF. Written as DNA, the CDR3 is TGTGCCAGCAGTCTTACGGGACTAGCGGGAAGTGAGCAGTTCTTC.

In DNA, the CDR3 is TGTGCCAGCAGCTTCCCCGTCCCAGATACGCAGTATTTT. Encoded protein: CASSFPVPDTQYF. V usage is TRBV5-4 and J usage is TRBJ2-3; D remains ambiguous. The V end lost 2 bases, the J end lost 4 bases, and 8 bases lay between the germline ends. Germline V lookup: CDR1 SGHNT, CDR2 YYREEE (reference sequence). The CDR3 contains 13 residues.

In its sample, this clone was seen once. The chain recombines TRBV27 with TRBJ2-7; tentative D call: TRBD1 (5 bases). Trimming took off 0 bases at V and 2 bases at J, with 11 bases between the two ends. Germline loops: CDR1 MNHEY, CDR2 SMNVEV (reference sequence). The CDR3 loop spans 15 amino acids. The CDR3 bases are TGTGCCAGCAGTTTATCCTGGACATATGCCTACGAGCAGTACTTC. Encoded protein: CASSLSWTYAYEQYF.

The V gene is TRBV9, the J gene TRBJ2-7; weak D call: TRBD2 (6 bases). CDR1 SGDLS and CDR2 YYNGEE come from the germline V gene. The ends were cut back, 3 bases at V and 1 base at J, with 14 bases in the middle. CDR3 length: 15 residues. The CDR3, as DNA: TGTGCCAGCAGCGGATCGGGACTCGCTTCCTACGAGCAGTACTTC. It encodes CASSGSGLASYEQYF.

The chain employs TRBV28 and TRBJ2-5, with no clear D. There are 12 residues in the CDR3. Germline CDR1 and CDR2: MDHEN and SYDVKM. Trimming pared 8 bases from V and 5 bases from J, leaving 12 bases between. For the CDR3, the DNA is TGTGCCAGCCTAGGTGTGGGGGAGACCCAGTACTTC. Protein sequence: CASLGVGETQYF.

With respect to this clone: Within the sample, other DNA sequences also encode this same CDR3. The chain's CDR3 is CASSVDGSYEQYF. Here the CDR3 DNA reads TGTGCCAGCAGCGTAGACGGGTCCTACGAGCAGTACTTC. The chain uses TRBV9 and TRBJ2-7; D gene ambiguous. The V end was cut by 0 bases, the J end by 1 base, with 5 bases between. The CDR3 is made up of 13 amino acids. Germline CDR1 SGDLS, CDR2 YYNGEE.

The chain couples TRBV28 to TRBJ1-1; D ambiguous. This CDR3 comprises 15 residues. Germline CDR1 MDHEN, CDR2 SYDVKM. Trimming left V 2 bases short and J 0 bases short, with 10 bases between. The CDR3 sequence is CASSLVGLVNTEAFF. CDR3 coding DNA: TGTGCCAGCAGTTTAGTCGGGCTAGTGAACACTGAAGCTTTCTTT.

This chain uses TRBV7-9 with TRBJ2-1, with D perhaps assigned TRBD1 or TRBD2 (5 bases each). This CDR3 is built from 12 residues. Trimming removed 8 bases from V and 9 bases from J, with 14 bases in between. The germline V gene has CDR1 SEHNR and CDR2 FQNEAQ (reference sequence). CDR3 coding DNA: TGTGCCAGCCAGAGCGTGGGGGTTGAGCAGTTCTTC. Its protein is CASQSVGVEQFF.

The J gene is TRBJ1-5, the V gene TRBV15; the match to TRBD1 covers 8 bases. In germline, CDR1 is LNHNV, CDR2 YYDKDF (reference sequence). The CDR3 is 14 residues long. V shed 5 bases, J shed 4 bases, and the junction held 4 bases outside the gene matches. The CDR3 bases are TGTGCCACCAGCCTCGGGACAGGAAATCAGCCCCAGCATTTT. It codes for CATSLGTGNQPQHF. The entire variable domain, with the rest obtained from reference TRBV15 and TRBJ1-5, is as follows: DAMVIQNPRYQVTQFGKPVTLSCSQTLNHNVMYWYQQKSSQAPKLLFHYYDKDFNNEADTPDNFQSRRPNTSFCFLDIRSPGLGDTAMYLCATSLGTGNQPQHFGDGTRLSIL.

The gene calls are TRBV7-9 and TRBJ2-7; TRBD1 agrees at 9 bases. This CDR3 has 16 residues. Germline assignment: CDR1 SEHNR and CDR2 FQNEAQ (reference sequence). Trimming took 3 bases from V and 2 from J; bases not matched to a gene: 8. In DNA, the CDR3 is TGTGCCAGCAGCTTGACAACCGGGACAGGGACCTACGAGCAGTACTTC. Translating gives CASSLTTGTGTYEQYF.